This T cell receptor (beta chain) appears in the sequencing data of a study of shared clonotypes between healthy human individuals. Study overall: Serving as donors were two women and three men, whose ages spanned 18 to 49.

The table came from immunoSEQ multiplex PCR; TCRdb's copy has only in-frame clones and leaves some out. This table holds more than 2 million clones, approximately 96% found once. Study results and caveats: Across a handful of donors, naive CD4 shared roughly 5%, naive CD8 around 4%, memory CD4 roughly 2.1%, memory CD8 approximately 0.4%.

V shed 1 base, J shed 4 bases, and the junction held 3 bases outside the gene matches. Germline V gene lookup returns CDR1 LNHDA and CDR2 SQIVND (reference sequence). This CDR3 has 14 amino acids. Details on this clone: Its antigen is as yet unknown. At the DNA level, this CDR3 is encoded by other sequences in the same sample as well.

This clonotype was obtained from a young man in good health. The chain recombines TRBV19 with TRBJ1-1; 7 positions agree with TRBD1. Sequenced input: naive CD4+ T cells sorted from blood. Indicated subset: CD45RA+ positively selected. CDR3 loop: CASSIGQGGTEAFF. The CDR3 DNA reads TGTGCCAGTAGTATAGGACAGGGTGGCACTGAAGCTTTCTTT.